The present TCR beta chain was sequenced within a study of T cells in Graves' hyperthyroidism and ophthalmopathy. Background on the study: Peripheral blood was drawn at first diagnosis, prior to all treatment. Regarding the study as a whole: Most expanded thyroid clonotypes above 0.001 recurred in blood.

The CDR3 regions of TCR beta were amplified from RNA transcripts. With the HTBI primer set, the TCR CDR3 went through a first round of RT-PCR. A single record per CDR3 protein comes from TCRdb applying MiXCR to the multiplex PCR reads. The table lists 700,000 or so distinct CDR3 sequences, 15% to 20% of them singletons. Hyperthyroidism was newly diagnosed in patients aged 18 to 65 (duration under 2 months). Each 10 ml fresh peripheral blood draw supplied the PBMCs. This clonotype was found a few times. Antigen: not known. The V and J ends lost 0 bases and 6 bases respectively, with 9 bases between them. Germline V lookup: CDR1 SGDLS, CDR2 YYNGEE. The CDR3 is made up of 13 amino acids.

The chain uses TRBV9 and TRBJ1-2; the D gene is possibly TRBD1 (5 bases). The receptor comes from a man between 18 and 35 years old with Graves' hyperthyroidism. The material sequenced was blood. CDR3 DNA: TGTGCCAGCAGCGTAGTTCAGGGTAATGGCTACACCTTC. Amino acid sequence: CASSVVQGNGYTF.